The clone carrying this T cell receptor beta chain was seen just once. The record originates from a study of shared clonotypes between healthy human individuals. The CDR3 loop spans 16 amino acids. Germline CDR1 and CDR2: MNHNS and SASEGT. V was pared by 2 bases and J by 0 bases, with 14 bases between. Some clones are missing from TCRdb's copy, which holds only in-frame ones; the method was immunoSEQ multiplex PCR. Of roughly 500,000 clones listed, approximately 84% were seen once; the top ten hold approximately 11%. Sequencing was carried out using PBMCs. The clonotype comes from a woman aged 40 to 50 in good health. Some clones in this sample may be carry-over from other donors' samples. V is TRBV6-1 and J is TRBJ2-7; D perhaps matches TRBD2 (6 bases). The CDR3 loop is CASSELVTSRSYEQYF. The CDR3 nucleotides read TGTGCCAGCAGTGAACTTGTTACTAGCCGCTCCTACGAGCAGTACTTC.